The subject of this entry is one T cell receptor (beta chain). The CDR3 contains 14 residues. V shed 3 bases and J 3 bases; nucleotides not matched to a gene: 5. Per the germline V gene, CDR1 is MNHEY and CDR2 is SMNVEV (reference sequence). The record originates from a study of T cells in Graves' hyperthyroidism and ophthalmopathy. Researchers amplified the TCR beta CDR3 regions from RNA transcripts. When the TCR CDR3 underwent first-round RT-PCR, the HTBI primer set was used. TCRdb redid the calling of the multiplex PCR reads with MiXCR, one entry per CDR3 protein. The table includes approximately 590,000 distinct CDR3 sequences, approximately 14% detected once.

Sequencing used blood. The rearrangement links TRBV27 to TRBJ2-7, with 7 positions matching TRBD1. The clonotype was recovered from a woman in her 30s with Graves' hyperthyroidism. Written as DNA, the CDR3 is TGTGCCAGCAGTTTTGGGCAGGGGGTCTACGAGCAGTACTTC. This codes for CASSFGQGVYEQYF.